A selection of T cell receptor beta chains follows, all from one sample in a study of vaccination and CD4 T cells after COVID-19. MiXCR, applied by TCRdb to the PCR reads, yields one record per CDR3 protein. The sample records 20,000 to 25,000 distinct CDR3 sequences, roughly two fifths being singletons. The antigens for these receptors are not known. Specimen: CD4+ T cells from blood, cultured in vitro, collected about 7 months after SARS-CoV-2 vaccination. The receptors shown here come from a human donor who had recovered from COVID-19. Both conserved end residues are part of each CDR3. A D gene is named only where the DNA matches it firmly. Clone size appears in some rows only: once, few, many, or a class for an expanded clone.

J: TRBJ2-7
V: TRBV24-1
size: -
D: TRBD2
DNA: TGTGCCACCAGTGTCGGGACTAGCGGGCAGAACTACGAGCAGTACTTC
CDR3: CATSVGTSGQNYEQYF

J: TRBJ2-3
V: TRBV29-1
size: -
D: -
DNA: TGCAGCGTTGGGGTGCGGGGCACAGATACGCAGTATTTT
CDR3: CSVGVRGTDTQYF

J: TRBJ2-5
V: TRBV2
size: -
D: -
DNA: TGTGCCAGCAGTGAATTGGGGGTCCAAGAGACCCAGTACTTC
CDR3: CASSELGVQETQYF

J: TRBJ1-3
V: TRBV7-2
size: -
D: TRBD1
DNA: TGTGCCAGCAGCGCCCTCGGACAGGGCTCTGGAAACACCATATATTTT
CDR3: CASSALGQGSGNTIYF

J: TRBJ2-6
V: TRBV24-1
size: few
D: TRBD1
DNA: TGTGCCACCAGTGATTCCCGGACAGGCTACGTTTCTGGGGCCAACGTCCTGACTTTC
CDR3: CATSDSRTGYVSGANVLTF

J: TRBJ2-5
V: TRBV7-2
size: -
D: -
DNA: TGTGCCAGCAGCTCGAACTATATCCAAGAGACCCAGTACTTC
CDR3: CASSSNYIQETQYF

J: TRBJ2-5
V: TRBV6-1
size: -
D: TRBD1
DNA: TGTGCCAGCCGGGACAGGACTGAGACCCAGTACTTC
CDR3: CASRDRTETQYF

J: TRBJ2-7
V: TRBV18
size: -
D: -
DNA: TGTGCCAGCTCACCAGGGAACAGCAAATCCTACGAGCAGTACTTC
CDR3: CASSPGNSKSYEQYF

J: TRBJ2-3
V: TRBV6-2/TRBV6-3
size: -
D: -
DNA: TGTGCCAGCACCACGCCCCTAATCCAAAATACGCAGTATTTT
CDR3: CASTTPLIQNTQYF

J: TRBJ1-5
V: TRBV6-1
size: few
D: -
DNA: TGTGCCAGCAGCGGGGGGGGTAACCGTAGCAATCAGCCCCAGCATTTT
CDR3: CASSGGGNRSNQPQHF

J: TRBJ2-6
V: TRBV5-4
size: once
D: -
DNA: TGTGCCAGCAGCTTGGGAGGCCCTGGGGCCAACGTCCTGACTTTC
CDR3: CASSLGGPGANVLTF

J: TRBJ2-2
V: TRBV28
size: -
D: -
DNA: TGTGCCACAGAGGACAGGAACACCGGGGAGCTGTTTTTT
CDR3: CATEDRNTGELFF

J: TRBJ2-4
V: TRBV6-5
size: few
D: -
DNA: TGTGCCAGCAGTTACTTGAGGACACACAAAAACATTCAGTACTTC
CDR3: CASSYLRTHKNIQYF

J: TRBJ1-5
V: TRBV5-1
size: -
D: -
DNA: TGCGCCAGCAGCTTGGGGGGGTTGAATAATCAGCCCCAGCATTTT
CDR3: CASSLGGLNNQPQHF

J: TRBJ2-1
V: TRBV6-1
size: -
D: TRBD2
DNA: TGTGCCAGCAGTCACCAAAGGACTGAACGGGGACTAGCGGCCTACAATGAGCAGTTCTTC
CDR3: CASSHQRTERGLAAYNEQFF

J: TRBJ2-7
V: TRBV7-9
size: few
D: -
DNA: TGTGCCAGCAGCCGACCGCCGCCTGGGGACGAGCAGTACTTC
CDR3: CASSRPPPGDEQYF

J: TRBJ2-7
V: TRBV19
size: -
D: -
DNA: TGTGCCAGTAGTTCCTGGGACGGAACCTACGAGCAGTACTTC
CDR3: CASSSWDGTYEQYF

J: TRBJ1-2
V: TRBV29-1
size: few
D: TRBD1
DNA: TGCAGCGTTGGACAGGGGCAGTTGAGTGGCTACACCTTC
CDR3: CSVGQGQLSGYTF

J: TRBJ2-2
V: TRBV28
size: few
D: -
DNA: TGTGCCAGCAGTTTACGCCCCCTTAGCACCGGGGAGCTGTTTTTT
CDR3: CASSLRPLSTGELFF

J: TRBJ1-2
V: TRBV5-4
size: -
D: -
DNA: TGTGCCAGCAGCCCCTCTGGGAACTATGGCTACACCTTC
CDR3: CASSPSGNYGYTF

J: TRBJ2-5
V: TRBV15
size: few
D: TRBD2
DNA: TGTGCCACCACCCCGGGACTAGCGGGAGAGACCCAGTACTTC
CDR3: CATTPGLAGETQYF

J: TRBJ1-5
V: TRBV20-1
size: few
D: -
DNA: TGCAGTGCTAGAGATGGGGGGCAGCCCCAGCATTTT
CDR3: CSARDGGQPQHF

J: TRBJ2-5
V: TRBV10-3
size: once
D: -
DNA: TGTGCCATCAGTACTCGACGGGACATAGAAGAGACCCAGTACTTC
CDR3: CAISTRRDIEETQYF

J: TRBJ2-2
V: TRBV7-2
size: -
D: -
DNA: TGTGCCAGCACATTTGTAAGAGGTGGGACCGGGGAGCTGTTTTTT
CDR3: CASTFVRGGTGELFF

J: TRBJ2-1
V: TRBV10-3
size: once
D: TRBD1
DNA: TGTGCCATCAGCCGCAAGATGACAGGGGGCTCCTACAATGAGCAGTTCTTC
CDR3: CAISRKMTGGSYNEQFF

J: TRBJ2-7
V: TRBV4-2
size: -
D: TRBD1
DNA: TGTGCCAGCAGCCAAGTGGACAGGTCCTACGAGCAGTACTTC
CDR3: CASSQVDRSYEQYF

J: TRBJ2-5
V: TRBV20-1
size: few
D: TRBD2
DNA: TGCAGAAGGGACGTAGCGGGAGTCGAGACCCAGTACTTC
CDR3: CRRDVAGVETQYF

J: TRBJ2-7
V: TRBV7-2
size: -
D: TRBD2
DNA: TGTGCCAGCAGCTTAGCGGCTAGCGGGAGCCACGAGCAGTACTTC
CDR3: CASSLAASGSHEQYF

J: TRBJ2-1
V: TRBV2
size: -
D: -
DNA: TGTGCCAGCAGTTCGAGCTGGGGCTCCTACAATGAGCAGTTCTTC
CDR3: CASSSSWGSYNEQFF

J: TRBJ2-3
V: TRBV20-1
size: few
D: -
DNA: TGCAGTGCTAGAGACCCTTTTGGCAGCGGCCCCACAGATACGCAGTATTTT
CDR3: CSARDPFGSGPTDTQYF

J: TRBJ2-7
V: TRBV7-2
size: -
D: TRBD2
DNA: TGTGCCAGCAGCTTCCGACTAGCGGGAGGTAACGAGCAGTACTTC
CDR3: CASSFRLAGGNEQYF

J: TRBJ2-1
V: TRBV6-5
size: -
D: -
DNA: TGTGCCAGCAGTTACTCGGGAATAGGAGGGGTCTACAATGAGCAGTTCTTC
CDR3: CASSYSGIGGVYNEQFF

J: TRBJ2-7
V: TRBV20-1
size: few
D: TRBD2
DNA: TGCAGTGCTACAGGCGGGAGGTCCTACGAGCAGTACTTC
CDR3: CSATGGRSYEQYF

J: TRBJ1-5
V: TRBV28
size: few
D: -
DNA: TGTGCCAGCACCAGGTTGAGTAATCAGCCCCAGCATTTT
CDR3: CASTRLSNQPQHF

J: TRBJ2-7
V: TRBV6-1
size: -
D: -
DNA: TGTGCCAGCAGTGGACTTCAGGGTTACGAGCAGTACTTC
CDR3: CASSGLQGYEQYF

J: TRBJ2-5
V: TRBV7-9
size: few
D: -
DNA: TGTGCCAGCAGCCCGGGGCGAGAGACCCAGTACTTC
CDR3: CASSPGRETQYF

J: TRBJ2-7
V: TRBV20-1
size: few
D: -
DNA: TGCAGTGCCCGGGGGCAGGGGTCCTACGAGCAGTACTTC
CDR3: CSARGQGSYEQYF

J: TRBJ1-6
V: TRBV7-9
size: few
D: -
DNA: TGTGCCAGCAGCTTAGACGTCTATAATTCACCCCTCCACTTT
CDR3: CASSLDVYNSPLHF

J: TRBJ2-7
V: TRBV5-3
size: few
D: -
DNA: TGTGCCAGCAGCTACAGACTGGCTTTGGGGGAGCAGTACTTC
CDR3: CASSYRLALGEQYF

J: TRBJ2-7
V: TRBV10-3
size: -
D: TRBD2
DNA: TGTGCCATCAGGGGGACTAGCGGGAGCGGGGCCTACGAGCAGTACTTC
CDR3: CAIRGTSGSGAYEQYF

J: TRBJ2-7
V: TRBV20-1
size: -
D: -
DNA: TGCAGTGCTAGGGATCCCACCCGGGAATGGGAGCAGTACTTC
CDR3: CSARDPTREWEQYF

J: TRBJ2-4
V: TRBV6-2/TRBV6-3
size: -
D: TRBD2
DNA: TGTGCCAGCAGTTACGCGGGAGGTGCGAACATTCAGTACTTC
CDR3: CASSYAGGANIQYF

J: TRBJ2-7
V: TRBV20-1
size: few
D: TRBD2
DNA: TGCAGTGCTAGAGGGTTAGCGGGAGGTACCTACGAGCAGTACTTC
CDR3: CSARGLAGGTYEQYF

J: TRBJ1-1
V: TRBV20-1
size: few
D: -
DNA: TGCAGTGGGCTGCTCAAGAACACTGAAGCTTTCTTT
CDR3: CSGLLKNTEAFF

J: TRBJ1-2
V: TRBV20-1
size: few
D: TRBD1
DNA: TGCAGTGCTAATCAGGGGGCGGAAGGCTACACCTTC
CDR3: CSANQGAEGYTF

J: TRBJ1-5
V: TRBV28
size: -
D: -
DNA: TGTGCCAGCAGATACCCCAATCAGCCCCAGCATTTT
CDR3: CASRYPNQPQHF

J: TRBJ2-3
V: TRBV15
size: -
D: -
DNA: TGTGCCACCAGCAGCAGGAGGGCTTTTCCAGATACGCAGTATTTT
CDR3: CATSSRRAFPDTQYF

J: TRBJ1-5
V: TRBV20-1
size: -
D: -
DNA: TGCAGTGCTAGAGCATTCGGCCCAGGGGATGTGGCCCAGCATTTT
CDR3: CSARAFGPGDVAQHF

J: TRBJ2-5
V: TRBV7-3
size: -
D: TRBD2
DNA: TGTGCCAGCAGTCAAGGAGCGGGAGGGGGCCAAGAGACCCAGTACTTC
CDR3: CASSQGAGGGQETQYF

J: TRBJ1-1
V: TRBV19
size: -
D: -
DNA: TGTGCCAGTAGTTGGGGCCGGACGGTCATGAACACTGAAGCTTTCTTT
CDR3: CASSWGRTVMNTEAFF

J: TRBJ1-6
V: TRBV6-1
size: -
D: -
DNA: TGTGCCAGCAAGAGGTCAGCAAATAATTCACCCCTCCACTTT
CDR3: CASKRSANNSPLHF